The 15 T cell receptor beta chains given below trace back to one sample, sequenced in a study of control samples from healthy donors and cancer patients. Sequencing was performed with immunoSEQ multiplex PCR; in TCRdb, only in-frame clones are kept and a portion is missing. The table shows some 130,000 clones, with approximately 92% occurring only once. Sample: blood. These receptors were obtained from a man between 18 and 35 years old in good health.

The CDR3 DNA reads as TGTGCCAGCAGGGAACAGGGCACTGAAGCTTTCTTT. Translating it yields CASREQGTEAFF. The V call is TRBV2, the J call TRBJ1-1; TRBD1 is a possible D gene (6 bases). The CDR3 sequence is 12 residues long. V gave up 6 bases and J gave up 4 bases, with 9 bases separating them. The germline V gene has CDR1 SNHLY and CDR2 FYNNEI.

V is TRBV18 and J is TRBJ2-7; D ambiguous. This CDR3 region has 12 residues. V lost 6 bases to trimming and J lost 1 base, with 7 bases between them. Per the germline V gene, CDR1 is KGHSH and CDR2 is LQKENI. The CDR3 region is CASSVQSYEQYF. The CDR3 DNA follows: TGTGCCAGCTCGGTTCAGTCCTACGAGCAGTACTTC.

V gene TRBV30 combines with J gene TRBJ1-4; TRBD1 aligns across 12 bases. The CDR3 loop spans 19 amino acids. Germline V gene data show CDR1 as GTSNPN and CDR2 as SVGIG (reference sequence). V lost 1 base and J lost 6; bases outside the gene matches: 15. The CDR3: CAWSDAGTGGEYEDEKLFF. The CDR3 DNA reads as TGTGCCTGGAGTGACGCCGGGACAGGGGGCGAATATGAGGATGAAAAACTGTTTTTT.

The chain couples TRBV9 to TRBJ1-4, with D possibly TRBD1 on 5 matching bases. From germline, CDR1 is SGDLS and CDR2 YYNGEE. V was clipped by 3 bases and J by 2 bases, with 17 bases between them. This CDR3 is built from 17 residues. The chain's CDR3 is CASSEGRTKATNEKLFF. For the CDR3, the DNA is TGTGCCAGCAGCGAGGGACGAACGAAGGCGACTAATGAAAAACTGTTTTTT.

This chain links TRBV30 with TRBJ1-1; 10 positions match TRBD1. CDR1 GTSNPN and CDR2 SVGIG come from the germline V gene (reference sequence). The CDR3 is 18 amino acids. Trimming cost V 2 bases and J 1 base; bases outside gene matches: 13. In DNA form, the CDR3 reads TGTGCCTGGAGTAGCTGGATCGGGACAGGGGAGGCGAACACTGAAGCTTTCTTT. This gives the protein CAWSSWIGTGEANTEAFF.

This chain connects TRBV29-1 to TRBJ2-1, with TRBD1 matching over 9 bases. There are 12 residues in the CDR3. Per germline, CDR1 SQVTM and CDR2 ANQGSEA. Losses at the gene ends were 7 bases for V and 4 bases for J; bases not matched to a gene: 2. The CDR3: CSAGTGYNEQFF. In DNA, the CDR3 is TGCAGCGCTGGGACAGGGTACAATGAGCAGTTCTTC.

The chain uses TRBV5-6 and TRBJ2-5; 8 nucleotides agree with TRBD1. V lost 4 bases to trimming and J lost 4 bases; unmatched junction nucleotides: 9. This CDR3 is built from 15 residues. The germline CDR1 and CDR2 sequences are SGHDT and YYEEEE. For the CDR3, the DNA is TGTGCCAGCAGCCTTGAGACAGGGGCTGGAGAGACCCAGTACTTC. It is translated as CASSLETGAGETQYF.

Here the CDR3 reads CASSYSALSSGNTIYF. The CDR3 nucleotides are TGTGCCAGCAGTTACTCAGCCCTAAGCTCTGGAAACACCATATATTTT. V and J are TRBV6-5 and TRBJ1-3; no reliable D call. Trimming pared 0 bases from V and 0 bases from J, leaving 9 bases between. The CDR3 is 16 amino acids. Per the germline V gene, CDR1 is MNHEY and CDR2 is SVGAGI.

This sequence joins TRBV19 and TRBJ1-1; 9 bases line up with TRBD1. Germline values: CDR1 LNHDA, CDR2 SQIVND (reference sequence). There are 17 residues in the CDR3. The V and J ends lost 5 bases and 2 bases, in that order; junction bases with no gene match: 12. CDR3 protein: CASSSYYRGRKNTEAFF. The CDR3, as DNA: TGTGCCAGTAGTTCTTACTACAGGGGGCGAAAAAACACTGAAGCTTTCTTT.

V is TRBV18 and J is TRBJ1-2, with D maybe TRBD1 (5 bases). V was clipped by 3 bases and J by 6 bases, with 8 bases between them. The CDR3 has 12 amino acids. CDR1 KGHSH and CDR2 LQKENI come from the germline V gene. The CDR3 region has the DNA TGTGCCAGCTCACCCTCCAGGGATGGCTACACCTTC. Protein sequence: CASSPSRDGYTF. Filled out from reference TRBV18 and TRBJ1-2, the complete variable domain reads NAGVMQNPRHLVRRRGQEARLRCSPMKGHSHVYWYRQLPEEGLKFMVYLQKENIIDESGMPKERFSAEFPKEGPSILRIQQVVRGDSAAYFCASSPSRDGYTFGSGTRLTVV.

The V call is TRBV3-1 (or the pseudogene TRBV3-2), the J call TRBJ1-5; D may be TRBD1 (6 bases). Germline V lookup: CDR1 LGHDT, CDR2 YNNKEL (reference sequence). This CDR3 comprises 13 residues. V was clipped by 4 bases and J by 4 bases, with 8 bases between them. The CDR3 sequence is CASSRQENQPQHF. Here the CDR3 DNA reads TGTGCCAGCAGCCGACAGGAGAATCAGCCCCAGCATTTT.

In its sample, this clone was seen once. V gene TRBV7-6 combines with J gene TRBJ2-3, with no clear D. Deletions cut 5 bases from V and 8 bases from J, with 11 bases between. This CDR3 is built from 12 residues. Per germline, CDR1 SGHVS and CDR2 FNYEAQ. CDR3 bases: TGTGCCAGCAGCGACCGACTTGGTACGCAGTATTTT. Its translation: CASSDRLGTQYF.

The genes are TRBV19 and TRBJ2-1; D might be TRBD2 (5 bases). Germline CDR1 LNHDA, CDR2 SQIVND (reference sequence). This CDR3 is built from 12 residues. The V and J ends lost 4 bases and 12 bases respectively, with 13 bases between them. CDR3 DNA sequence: TGTGCCAGTAGTAGGGGAGAGCTTTTGCAGTTCTTC. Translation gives CASSRGELLQFF.

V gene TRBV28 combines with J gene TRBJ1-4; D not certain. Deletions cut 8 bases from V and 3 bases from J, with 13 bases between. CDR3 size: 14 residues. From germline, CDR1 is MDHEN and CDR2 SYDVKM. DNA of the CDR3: TGTGCCAGCTCGGGCGGATCAGCTAATGAAAAACTGTTTTTT. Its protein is CASSGGSANEKLFF.

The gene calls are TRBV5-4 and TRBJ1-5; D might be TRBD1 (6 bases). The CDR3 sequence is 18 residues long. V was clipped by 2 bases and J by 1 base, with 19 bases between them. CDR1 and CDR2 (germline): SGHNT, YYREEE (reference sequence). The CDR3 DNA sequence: TGTGCCAGCAGCTTAGGTTGGCAGGGGAGGTTGAGCAATCAGCCCCAGCATTTT. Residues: CASSLGWQGRLSNQPQHF.